The present T cell receptor beta chain was sequenced within a study of OX40 agonist ivuxolimab in advanced cancers. Context from the whole study: Ivuxolimab was a fully human IgG2 agonistic monoclonal antibody targeting the costimulatory receptor OX40 (CD134). Patients were allowed to have had prior anti-PD-1, anti-PD-L1 or anti-CTLA-4 therapy, and around 43% of the dose-escalation patients had been treated with checkpoint inhibitors. A male proportion of around 80% and a mean age of approximately 61 years, ranging from about 20 to 80, were recorded for the dose-escalation cohort. Partial responses occurred in three dose-escalation patients: two with cutaneous melanoma and one with hepatocellular carcinoma. Intravenous ivuxolimab was administered to patients every 2 weeks at six dose levels: 0.01, 0.1, 0.3, 1.5, 3 and 10 mg/kg. The point of sequencing TCRbeta in the periphery was to test whether ivuxolimab changed TCR sequence diversity and drove clonal T-cell expansion. The paper covers the monotherapy dose-escalation part of the phase I ivuxolimab trial, which included N ≈ 52 patients. Of the approximately 50 dose-escalation patients, hepatocellular carcinoma was present in about 20, melanoma in around 15, renal cell carcinoma in 9 and head and neck cancer in 9.

The CDR3 starts with the cysteine, ends with the phenylalanine, and has 12 residues. CDR3 DNA only is kept here, 36 bases in frame from base 1. From a lookup of the germline V gene, CDR1 and CDR2 are MNHNS and SASEGT. Trimming costs V 8 bases and J 7 bases, and their ends lie 14 bases apart. Notes on this clone: No cognate antigen has been identified for it. Base quality data are lacking; no much larger clone is found one base away.

Patients with autoimmune disease history or receiving systemic immunosuppression were excluded from the trial. Peripheral blood for TCR sequencing was drawn from every dose cohort at baseline, at cycle 4 day 1 and at cycle 7 day 1. Samples were obtained from an open-label, multicenter, first-in-human phase I dose-escalation trial of ivuxolimab. Adults with locally advanced or metastatic melanoma, renal cell, hepatocellular, or head and neck squamous cell carcinoma were enrolled in the trial. Before TCR sequencing, CD4+ T cells and CD8+ T cells were sorted from peripheral blood as separate populations. Points the paper makes about the study in general: In partial responders in the 0.1-3.0 mg/kg groups, normalized peripheral clonal expansion was found to be among the lowest, especially among CD8+ T cells. Clonal expansion of both CD4+ and CD8+ blood T cells was observed from baseline to week 6 at doses 0.1 to 3.0 mg/kg. The antigen specificity of the clonally expanded peripheral T cells was not determined. After ivuxolimab, expanded clones were on average more numerous among CD8+ T cells than among CD4+ T cells. Low levels of normalized T-cell clonal expansion were also seen in some patients who did not respond.

Genomic DNA was extracted from sorted cells for sequencing of the TCRbeta CDR3 region. The immunoSEQ Assay was used for sequencing of TCRbeta CDR3 regions. TCRdb took over this immuneACCESS table, retaining in-frame rearrangements with V and J assigned. Such tables are incomplete; in checked studies, under half of the missing clones stem from an unresolved V gene, and the remainder is unexplained. Present in this sample are tens of thousands of clones, around 90% of which were seen just once. The top ten clones comprise about 7.7% of the sample. Recombination connected TRBV6-1 to TRBJ1-1; the D gene is possibly TRBD1, with 5 bases matching. The TCR comes from an adult with an advanced solid tumor such as melanoma, head and neck, liver or kidney cancer. The sequenced sample was CD4+ or CD8+ T cells sorted from blood, obtained in a trial of the OX40 agonist ivuxolimab. The CDR3 has the sequence CASGQGGGEAFF. The nucleotides are TGTGCCAGCGGGCAGGGAGGAGGTGAAGCTTTCTTT.